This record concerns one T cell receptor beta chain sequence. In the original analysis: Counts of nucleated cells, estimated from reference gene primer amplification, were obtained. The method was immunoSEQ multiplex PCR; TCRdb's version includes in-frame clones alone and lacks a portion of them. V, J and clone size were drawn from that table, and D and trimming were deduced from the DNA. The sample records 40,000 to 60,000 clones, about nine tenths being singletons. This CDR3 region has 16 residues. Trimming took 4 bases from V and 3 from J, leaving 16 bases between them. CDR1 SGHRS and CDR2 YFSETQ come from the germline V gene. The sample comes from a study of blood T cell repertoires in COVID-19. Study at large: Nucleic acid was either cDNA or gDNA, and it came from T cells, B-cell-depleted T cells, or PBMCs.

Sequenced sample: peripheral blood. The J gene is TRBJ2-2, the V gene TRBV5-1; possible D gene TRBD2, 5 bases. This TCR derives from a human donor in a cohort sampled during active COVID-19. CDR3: CASSAGLPGYTGELFF. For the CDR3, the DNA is TGCGCCAGCAGCGCGGGCCTCCCGGGCTACACCGGGGAGCTGTTTTTT. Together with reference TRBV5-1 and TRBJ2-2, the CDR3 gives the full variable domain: KAGVTQTPRYLIKTRGQQVTLSCSPISGHRSVSWYQQTPGQGLQFLFEYFSETQRNKGNFPGRFSGRQFSNSRSEMNVSTLELGDSALYLCASSAGLPGYTGELFFGEGSRLTVL.